The subject of this entry is one TCR beta chain. Its antigen is as yet unknown. V lost 3 bases, J lost 7 bases, and 15 bases stayed unmatched. The CDR3 length is 17 residues. Germline CDR1 is MGHRA and CDR2 is YSYEKL. TCRdb redid the calling of the 5' RACE reads with MiXCR, one entry per CDR3 protein. The table lists 250,000 to 350,000 distinct CDR3 sequences, roughly 9% of them singletons. This sample stems from a study of identical twins. Study findings and constraints: There is a chance that invariant MAIT and iNKT cells partially muddied zero-insertion analyses.

These data also formed part of another study, on yellow fever vaccine responses in identical twins.

The chain has TRBV4-1 and TRBJ2-3; 8 bases are shared with TRBD2. The sequenced sample was CD8+ T cells sorted from blood. This clonotype was sampled from a woman aged 18-29 years in good health. DNA of the CDR3: TGCGCCAGCAGCCATCTACTCGCGGGACTAGGAGACAATACGCAGTATTTT. It specifies CASSHLLAGLGDNTQYF.